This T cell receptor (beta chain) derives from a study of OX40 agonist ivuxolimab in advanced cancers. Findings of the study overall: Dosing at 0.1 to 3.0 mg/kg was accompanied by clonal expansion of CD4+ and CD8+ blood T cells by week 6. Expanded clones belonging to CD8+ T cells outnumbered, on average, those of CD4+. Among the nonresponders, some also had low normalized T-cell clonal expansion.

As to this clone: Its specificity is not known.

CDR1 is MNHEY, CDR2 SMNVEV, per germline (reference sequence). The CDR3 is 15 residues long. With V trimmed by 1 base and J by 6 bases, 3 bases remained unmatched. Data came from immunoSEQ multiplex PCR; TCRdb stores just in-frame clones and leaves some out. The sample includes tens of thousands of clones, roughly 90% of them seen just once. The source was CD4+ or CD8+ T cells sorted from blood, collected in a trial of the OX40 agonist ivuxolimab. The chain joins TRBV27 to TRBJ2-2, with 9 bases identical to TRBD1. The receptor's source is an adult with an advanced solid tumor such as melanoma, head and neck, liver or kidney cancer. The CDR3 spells CASSLWGQGAGELFF. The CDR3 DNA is TGTGCCAGCAGTTTATGGGGACAGGGCGCCGGGGAGCTGTTTTTT.